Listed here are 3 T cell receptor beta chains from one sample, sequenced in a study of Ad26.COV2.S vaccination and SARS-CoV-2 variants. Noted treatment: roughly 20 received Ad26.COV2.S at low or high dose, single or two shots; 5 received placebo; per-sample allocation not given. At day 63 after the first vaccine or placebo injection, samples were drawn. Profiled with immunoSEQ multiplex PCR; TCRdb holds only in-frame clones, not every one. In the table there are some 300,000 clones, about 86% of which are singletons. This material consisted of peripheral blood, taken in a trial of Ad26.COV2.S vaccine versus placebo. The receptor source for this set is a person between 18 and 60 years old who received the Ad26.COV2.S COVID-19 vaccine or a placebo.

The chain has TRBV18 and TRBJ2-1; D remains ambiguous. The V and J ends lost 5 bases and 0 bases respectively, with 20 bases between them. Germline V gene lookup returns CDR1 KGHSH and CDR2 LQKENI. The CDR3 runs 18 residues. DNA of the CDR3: TGTGCCAGCTCAAGAGGTCGGAACCCGACCATCTCCTACAATGAGCAGTTCTTC. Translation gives CASSRGRNPTISYNEQFF.

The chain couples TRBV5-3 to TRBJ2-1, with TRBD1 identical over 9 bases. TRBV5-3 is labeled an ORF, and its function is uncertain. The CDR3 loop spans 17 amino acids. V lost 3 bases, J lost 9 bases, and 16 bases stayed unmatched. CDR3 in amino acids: CARSSLEGQGDGTEQFF. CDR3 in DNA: TGTGCCAGAAGCTCTCTGGAGGGACAGGGAGATGGTACTGAGCAGTTCTTC.

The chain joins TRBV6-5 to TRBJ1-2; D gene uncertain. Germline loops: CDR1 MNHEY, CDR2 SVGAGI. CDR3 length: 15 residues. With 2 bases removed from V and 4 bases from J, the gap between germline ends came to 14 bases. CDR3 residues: CASSYGTGSGYGYTF. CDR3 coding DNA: TGTGCCAGCAGTTACGGCACGGGATCCGGCTATGGCTACACCTTC.